The text below deals with one T cell receptor (beta chain). The sample is drawn from a study of blood T cell repertoires in COVID-19. On the study more broadly: Nucleic acid was either cDNA or gDNA, and it came from T cells, B-cell-depleted T cells, or PBMCs.

Study processing details: Reference gene primer amplification gave estimated nucleated cell counts. Sequencing used immunoSEQ multiplex PCR; TCRdb keeps in-frame clones, though not all of them. V, J and clone size are taken as reported in that table, and D and trimming were inferred from the DNA itself. The sample shows about 230,000 clones, 88% of them seen only once. Assignment of participants to cohorts was predicated upon participant-reported clinical history. This CDR3 is 14 amino acids long. Germline CDR1 and CDR2: SGDLS and YYNGEE. V was trimmed by 0 bases and J by 4 bases, leaving 10 bases between them.

This TCR was recovered from a woman aged 40 to 55 with acute COVID-19. The V and J genes are TRBV9 and TRBJ1-1; no clear D. The sequenced sample consisted of PBMCs or T cells enriched from blood (not recorded which). DNA for the CDR3: TGTGCCAGCAGCGTAGCTGGCGGGTCCACTGAAGCTTTCTTT. Translating it yields CASSVAGGSTEAFF.